This T cell receptor beta chain was identified during a study of cytomegalovirus exposure and HLA in healthy donors. Study information: The roughly 120 validation repertoires, a later analysis reported, used the same platform as the 666 first-cohort repertoires.

V was clipped by 8 bases and J by 5 bases, with 16 bases between them. This CDR3 contains 13 residues. Germline assignment: CDR1 KGHSH and CDR2 LQKENI. Profiling relied on immunoSEQ multiplex PCR, and the TCRdb table lists in-frame clones only, not all of them. The sample yields tens of thousands of clones, more than 85% seen once. This chain joins TRBV18 and TRBJ2-7, with D perhaps TRBD2 (6 bases). The specimen was PBMCs. This TCR came from a man aged 18 to 35 in good health and CMV-seropositive. CDR3 sequence (DNA): TGTGCCAGCGCCCCGCTGGAGGGACACGAGCAGTACTTC. Residues: CASAPLEGHEQYF.